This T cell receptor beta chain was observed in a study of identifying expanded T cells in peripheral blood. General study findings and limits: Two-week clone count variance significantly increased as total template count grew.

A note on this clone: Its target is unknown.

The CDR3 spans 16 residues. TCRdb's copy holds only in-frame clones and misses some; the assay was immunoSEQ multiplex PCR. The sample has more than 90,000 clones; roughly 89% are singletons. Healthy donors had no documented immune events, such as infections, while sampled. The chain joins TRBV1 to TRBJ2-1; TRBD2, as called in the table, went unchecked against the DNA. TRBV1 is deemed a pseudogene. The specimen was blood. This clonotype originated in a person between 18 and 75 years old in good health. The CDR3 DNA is TGCACCAGCAGCCAAGACCCAGCGGGGGGCTACAATGAGCAGTTCTTC. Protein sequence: CTSSQDPAGGYNEQFF.